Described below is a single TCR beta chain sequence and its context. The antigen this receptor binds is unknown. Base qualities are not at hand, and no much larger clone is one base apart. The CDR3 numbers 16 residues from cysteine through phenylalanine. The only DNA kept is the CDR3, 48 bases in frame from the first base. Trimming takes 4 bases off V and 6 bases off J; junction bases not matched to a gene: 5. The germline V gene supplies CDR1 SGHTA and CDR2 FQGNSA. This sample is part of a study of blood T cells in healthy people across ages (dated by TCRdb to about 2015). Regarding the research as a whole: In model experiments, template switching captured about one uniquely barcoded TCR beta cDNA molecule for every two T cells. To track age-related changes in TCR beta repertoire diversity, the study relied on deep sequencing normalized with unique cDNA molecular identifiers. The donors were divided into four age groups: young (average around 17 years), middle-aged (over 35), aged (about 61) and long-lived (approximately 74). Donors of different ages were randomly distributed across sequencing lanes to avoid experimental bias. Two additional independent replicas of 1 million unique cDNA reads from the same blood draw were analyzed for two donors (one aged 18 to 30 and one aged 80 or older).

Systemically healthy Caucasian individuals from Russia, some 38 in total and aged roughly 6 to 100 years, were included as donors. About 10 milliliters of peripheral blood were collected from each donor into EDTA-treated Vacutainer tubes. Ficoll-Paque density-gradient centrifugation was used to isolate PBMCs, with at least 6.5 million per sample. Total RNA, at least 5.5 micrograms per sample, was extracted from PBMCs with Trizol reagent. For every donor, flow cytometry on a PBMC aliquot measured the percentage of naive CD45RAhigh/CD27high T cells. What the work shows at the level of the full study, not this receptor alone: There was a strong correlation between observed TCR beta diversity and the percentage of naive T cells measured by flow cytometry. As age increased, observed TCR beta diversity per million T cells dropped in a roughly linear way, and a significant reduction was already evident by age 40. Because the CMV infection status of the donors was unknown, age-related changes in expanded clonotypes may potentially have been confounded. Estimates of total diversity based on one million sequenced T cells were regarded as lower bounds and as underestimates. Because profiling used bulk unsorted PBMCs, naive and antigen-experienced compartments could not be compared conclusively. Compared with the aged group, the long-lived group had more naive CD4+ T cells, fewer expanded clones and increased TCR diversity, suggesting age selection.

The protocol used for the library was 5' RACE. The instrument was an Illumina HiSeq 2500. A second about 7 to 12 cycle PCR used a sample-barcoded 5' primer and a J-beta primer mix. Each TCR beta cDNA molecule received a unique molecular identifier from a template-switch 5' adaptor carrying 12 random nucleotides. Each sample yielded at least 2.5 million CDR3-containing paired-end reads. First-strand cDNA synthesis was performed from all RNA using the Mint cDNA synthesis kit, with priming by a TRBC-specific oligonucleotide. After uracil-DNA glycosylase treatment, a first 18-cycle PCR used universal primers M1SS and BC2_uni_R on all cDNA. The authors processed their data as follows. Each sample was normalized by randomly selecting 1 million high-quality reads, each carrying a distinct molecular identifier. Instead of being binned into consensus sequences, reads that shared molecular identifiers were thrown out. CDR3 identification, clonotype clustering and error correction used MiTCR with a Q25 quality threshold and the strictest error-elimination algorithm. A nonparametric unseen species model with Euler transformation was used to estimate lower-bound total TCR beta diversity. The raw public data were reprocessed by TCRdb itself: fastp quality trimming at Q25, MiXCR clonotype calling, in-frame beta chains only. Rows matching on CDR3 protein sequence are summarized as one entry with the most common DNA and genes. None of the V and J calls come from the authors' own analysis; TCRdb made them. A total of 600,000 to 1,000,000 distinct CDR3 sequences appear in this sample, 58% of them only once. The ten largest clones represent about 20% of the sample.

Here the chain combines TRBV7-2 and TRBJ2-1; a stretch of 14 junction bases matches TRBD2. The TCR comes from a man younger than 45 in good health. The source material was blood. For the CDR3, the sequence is CASSSSGTSGSNEQFF. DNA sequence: TGTGCCAGCAGCTCCTCCGGGACTAGCGGGAGCAATGAGCAGTTCTTC. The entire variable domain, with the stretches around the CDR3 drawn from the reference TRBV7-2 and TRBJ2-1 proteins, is GAGVSQSPSNKVTEKGKDVELRCDPISGHTALYWYRQSLGQGLEFLIYFQGNSAPDKSGLPSDRFSAERTGGSVSTLTIQRTQQEDSAVYLCASSSSGTSGSNEQFFGPGTRLTVL.